Below, 20 T cell receptor beta chains from the same sample are listed, as sequenced in a study of T cell responses to AZD1222 COVID-19 vaccine. Clones were read by immunoSEQ multiplex PCR, and TCRdb kept only the in-frame ones, dropping some. There are about 110,000 clones in the sample; roughly 89% occur only once, and less than 2.5% lies in the top ten. Material: peripheral blood, obtained 28 days after the second AZD1222 dose. These TCRs come from an adult who received the AZD1222 COVID-19 vaccine.

The chain couples TRBV20-1 to TRBJ1-5; D remains ambiguous. CDR3 size: 11 residues. The V gene's germline CDR1 is DFQATT and CDR2 SNEGSKA (reference sequence). V lost 3 bases and J 7 bases, leaving 7 bases between the germline ends. Here the CDR3 reads CSASMGQPQHF. DNA of the CDR3: TGCAGTGCTAGTATGGGGCAGCCCCAGCATTTT.

This chain uses TRBV20-1 with TRBJ2-7; 10 bases are a match to TRBD1. Germline values: CDR1 DFQATT, CDR2 SNEGSKA (reference sequence). The V and J ends lost 3 bases and 1 base, in that order; junction bases with no gene match: 3. This CDR3 region has 14 residues. The CDR3 sequence: CSASGQGDSYEQYF. The DNA of the CDR3 is TGCAGTGCTAGTGGACAGGGGGATTCCTACGAGCAGTACTTC.

This sequence joins TRBV5-1 and TRBJ1-3; D uncertain. Per the germline V gene, CDR1 is SGHRS and CDR2 is YFSETQ. With 0 bases removed from V and 0 bases from J, the gap between germline ends came to 7 bases. The CDR3 is 15 amino acids. CDR3 DNA: TGCGCCAGCAGCTTGGATGCAGGCTCTGGAAACACCATATATTTT. Protein: CASSLDAGSGNTIYF.

The gene calls are TRBV5-1 and TRBJ1-2; 8 bases map to TRBD1. Germline V gene sequence: CDR1 SGHRS, CDR2 YFSETQ. The CDR3 spans 14 residues. J lost 7 bases, V lost 0 bases, and 5 bases had no gene match. This chain's CDR3 is CASSLDPGGAGYTF. The CDR3, as DNA: TGCGCCAGCAGCTTGGACCCAGGGGGCGCTGGCTACACCTTC.

The J gene is TRBJ2-2, the V gene TRBV2; D is unresolved. Trimming removed 6 bases from V and 3 bases from J, with 11 bases in between. Germline assignment: CDR1 SNHLY and CDR2 FYNNEI. The CDR3 spans 14 residues. CDR3: CASSVAYYTGELFF. CDR3 sequence (DNA): TGTGCCAGCAGCGTGGCCTACTACACCGGGGAGCTGTTTTTT.

This clone showed up just once. The rearrangement joins TRBV5-5 to TRBJ2-3, with D hard to call. The CDR3 contains 14 residues. Trimming shortened V by 0 bases and J by 1 base, and 6 bases separated the two germline ends. The V gene's germline CDR1 is SGHKS and CDR2 YYEKEE (reference sequence). The CDR3 DNA is TGTGCCAGCAGCTTGGATCGGGGCACAGATACGCAGTATTTT. Translation: CASSLDRGTDTQYF.

The CDR3 coding sequence is TGTGCCAGCAGTATAGGGGGTAGAAACATTCAGTACTTC. It yields the protein CASSIGGRNIQYF. The rearrangement uses TRBV6-6 and TRBJ2-4, with a weak D call TRBD1 (6 bases). Germline assignment: CDR1 MNHNY and CDR2 SVGAGI (reference sequence). V shed 5 bases and J shed 6 bases, with 11 bases lying between them. This CDR3 comprises 13 residues.

Remarks on this clone: The missing conserved phenylalanine or tryptophan at the end of this CDR3 makes a read error likely. The limits of the CDR3 on the DNA are not certain, so only TCRdb's listed CDR3 is given. V is TRBV10-1 and J is TRBJ2-7; the table calls TRBD2, which could not be checked here. 10 amino acids form the CDR3, both terminal residues included. Per the germline V gene, CDR1 is WNHNN and CDR2 is SYGVQD (reference sequence). The CDR3 sequence: CASSVRLARI.

CDR3 residues: CSVLKVGYGYTF. The CDR3 DNA sequence: TGCAGCGTTTTAAAAGTCGGCTATGGCTACACCTTC. The gene calls are TRBV29-1 and TRBJ1-2, with D uncertain. Germline-derived CDR1 and CDR2 are SQVTM and ANQGSEA. Trimming pared 5 bases from V and 4 bases from J, leaving 11 bases between. This CDR3 is 12 amino acids long.

V usage is TRBV10-3 and J usage is TRBJ2-7; 10 bases are shared with TRBD1. Germline CDR1 reads ENHRY; CDR2 reads SYGVKD. The V gene end was trimmed by 9 bases and the J gene end by 5 bases; junction bases not matched to a gene: 7. There are 13 residues in the CDR3. CDR3 DNA sequence: TGTGCCATAAAGGGACAGGGGTTGAACGAGCAGTACTTC. Amino acid sequence: CAIKGQGLNEQYF.

The gene calls are TRBV6-5 and TRBJ2-7, with D uncertain. Germline lookup yields CDR1 MNHEY and CDR2 SVGAGI. The CDR3 spans 14 residues. V shed 2 bases and J shed 0 bases, with 8 bases lying between them. The CDR3 coding sequence is TGTGCCAGCAGTTACCGATCTAGCTCCTACGAGCAGTACTTC. Its protein is CASSYRSSSYEQYF.

The chain carries TRBV6-1 and TRBJ2-5, with unresolved D. This CDR3 region has 14 residues. V shed 0 bases and J shed 2 bases, with 7 bases lying between them. Per germline, CDR1 MNHNS and CDR2 SASEGT. CDR3 in DNA: TGTGCCAGCAGTGAAGCGCATACTCAAGAGACCCAGTACTTC. Translating gives CASSEAHTQETQYF.

V is TRBV3-1 (or the pseudogene TRBV3-2) and J is TRBJ2-2, with a tentative D call TRBD1 (5 bases). CDR3 size: 15 residues. V lost 2 bases and J 6 bases, leaving 13 bases between the germline ends. Germline V gene data show CDR1 as LGHDT and CDR2 as YNNKEL (reference sequence). The CDR3 loop is CASSQRSRAAGELFF. The CDR3, as DNA: TGTGCCAGCAGCCAACGGTCCAGGGCGGCCGGGGAGCTGTTTTTT.

The rearrangement uses TRBV4-1 and TRBJ1-4; tentatively, D is TRBD1 (5 bases). Trimming removed 1 base from V and 5 bases from J, with 11 bases in between. Germline CDR1 MGHRA, CDR2 YSYEKL. The CDR3 is 15 residues long. For the CDR3, the DNA is TGCGCCAGCAGCCAAGCCCCGGGACGAAATGAAAAACTGTTTTTT. The encoded protein is CASSQAPGRNEKLFF.

CDR3 residues: CAWREAPSVKGYSGNTIYF. The CDR3 nucleotides read TGTGCCTGGAGAGAGGCCCCGAGTGTAAAGGGATACTCTGGAAACACCATATATTTT. The V and J genes are TRBV30 and TRBJ1-3; D not certain. Looked up from germline, CDR1 is GTSNPN and CDR2 is SVGIG (reference sequence). The length of the CDR3 is 19 residues. V was pared by 3 bases and J by 0 bases, with 24 bases between.

This chain links TRBV5-1 with TRBJ1-4; 9 bases are shared with TRBD1. The CDR3 loop spans 15 amino acids. The germline V gene has CDR1 SGHRS and CDR2 YFSETQ. After removal of 4 bases from V and 7 bases from J, the junction contained 8 bases not matched to a gene. The CDR3 reads CASSRNRGRGEKLFF. Written as DNA, the CDR3 is TGCGCCAGCAGCCGGAACAGGGGGCGAGGTGAAAAACTGTTTTTT.

The V gene is TRBV5-1, the J gene TRBJ2-2, with D possibly matching TRBD1 (6 bases). The V and J ends lost 0 bases and 5 bases respectively, with 14 bases between them. This CDR3 comprises 16 residues. From germline, CDR1 is SGHRS and CDR2 YFSETQ. The CDR3 is CASSLEGTYVTGELFF. CDR3 nucleotide sequence: TGCGCCAGCAGCTTGGAAGGGACATACGTAACCGGGGAGCTGTTTTTT. Variable domain in full (rest from reference TRBV5-1 and TRBJ2-2): KAGVTQTPRYLIKTRGQQVTLSCSPISGHRSVSWYQQTPGQGLQFLFEYFSETQRNKGNFPGRFSGRQFSNSRSEMNVSTLELGDSALYLCASSLEGTYVTGELFFGEGSRLTVL.

The gene calls are TRBV10-3 and TRBJ2-7, with a tentative D call TRBD1 (5 bases). CDR3 size: 15 residues. Deletions cut 4 bases from V and 2 bases from J, with 15 bases between. Germline loops: CDR1 ENHRY, CDR2 SYGVKD. The CDR3 DNA sequence: TGTGCCATCAGTGGGCAGGTGAAGGGGACCTACGAGCAGTACTTC. Protein sequence: CAISGQVKGTYEQYF.

V gene TRBV19 combines with J gene TRBJ2-5; 13 bases fit TRBD2. Germline CDR1 and CDR2: LNHDA and SQIVND (reference sequence). J gave up 4 bases and V 3 bases, and 11 bases lay outside the gene matches. The CDR3 has 18 amino acids. CDR3 residues: CASSIPGLAGPLGETQYF. The CDR3, as DNA: TGTGCCAGTAGTATCCCGGGACTAGCGGGGCCTCTGGGAGAGACCCAGTACTTC.

The J gene is TRBJ2-7, the V gene TRBV19, with D unresolved. Looked up from germline, CDR1 is LNHDA and CDR2 is SQIVND (reference sequence). There are 13 residues in the CDR3. V lost 3 bases and J 0 bases, leaving 6 bases between the germline ends. CDR3 amino acids: CASSIRISYEQYF. CDR3 in DNA: TGTGCCAGTAGTATTCGGATCTCCTACGAGCAGTACTTC.